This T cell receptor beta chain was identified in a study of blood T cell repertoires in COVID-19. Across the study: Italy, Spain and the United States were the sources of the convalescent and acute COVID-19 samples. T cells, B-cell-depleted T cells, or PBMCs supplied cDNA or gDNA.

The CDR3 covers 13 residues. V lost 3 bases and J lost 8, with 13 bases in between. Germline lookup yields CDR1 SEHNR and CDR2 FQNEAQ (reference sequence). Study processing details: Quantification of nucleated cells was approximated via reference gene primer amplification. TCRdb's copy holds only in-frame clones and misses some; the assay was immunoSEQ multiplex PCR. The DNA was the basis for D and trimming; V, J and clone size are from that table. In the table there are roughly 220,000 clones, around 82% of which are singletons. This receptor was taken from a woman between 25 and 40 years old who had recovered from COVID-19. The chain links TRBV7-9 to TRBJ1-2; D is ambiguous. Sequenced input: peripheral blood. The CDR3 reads CASSFSGLRGYTF. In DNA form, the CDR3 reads TGTGCCAGCAGCTTTTCCGGGTTGCGCGGCTACACCTTC.